Below, one TCR beta chain is given with its context. The data stem from a study of blood T cell repertoires in COVID-19. About the study: Material from acute and convalescent COVID-19 was sourced from the United States, Italy and Spain. The cDNA or gDNA used as material had been derived from T cells, B-cell-depleted T cells, or PBMCs.

Per the authors' pipeline: Estimates of nucleated cell counts were drawn from the amplification of reference gene primers. Sequencing was performed with immunoSEQ multiplex PCR; in TCRdb, only in-frame clones are kept and a portion is missing. The V and J calls and the clone size are those of that table, but D and trimming were determined from the DNA. This repertoire shows tens of thousands of clones, approximately 84% found once; its top ten account for around 2.3%. The V gene's germline CDR1 is MDHEN and CDR2 SYDVKM. J gave up 4 bases and V 5 bases, and 10 bases lay outside the gene matches. This CDR3 contains 15 residues.

Sequenced material: peripheral blood. The rearrangement joins TRBV28 to TRBJ1-2, with 7 bases matching TRBD1. The TCR sequence derives from a man aged 50 to 60 with acute or convalescent COVID-19. The CDR3 coding sequence is TGTGCCAGCAGTGGCCGAGGGGGACAGCTCTATGGCTACACCTTC. Protein product: CASSGRGGQLYGYTF.